Listed below are T cell receptor beta chains from one sample, sequenced in a study of T cell responses to AZD1222 COVID-19 vaccine. Using immunoSEQ multiplex PCR, the repertoire was profiled, and TCRdb retains in-frame clones only, with some absent. The sample records 250,000 to 300,000 clones, 85% to 95% being singletons. The input for sequencing was peripheral blood, taken 28 days after the second AZD1222 dose. These receptors came from an adult who received the AZD1222 COVID-19 vaccine. Each CDR3 is given with its conserved first and last residue. The D gene is left open where the match is weak. The size field is filled for only some rows; it gives once, few, many or a size class.

clone size	V gene	J gene	D gene	CDR3 DNA	CDR3 protein
once	TRBV30	TRBJ1-1	-	TGTGCCCTCAGGGCCACTGAAGCTTTCTTT	CALRATEAFF
-	TRBV28	TRBJ2-7	TRBD2	TGTGCCAGCAGTTTTAGGGGACTAGTGAACGAGCAGTACTTC	CASSFRGLVNEQYF
-	TRBV4-1	TRBJ2-5	TRBD1	TGCGCCAGCAGCTTAAAGTCTAGGACAGGGGGCGCAGAGACCCAGTACTTC	CASSLKSRTGGAETQYF
-	TRBV4-3	TRBJ2-1	-	TGCGCCAGCAGCCAAGGGAGGCAGGGACCGTTCTTC	CASSQGRQGPFF
-	TRBV6-5	TRBJ2-1	TRBD1	TGTGCCAGCAGTTACCCCCACAGGGGCGATGAGCAGTTCTTC	CASSYPHRGDEQFF
-	TRBV4-3	TRBJ1-2	TRBD1	TGCGCCAGCAGCCACGAGGGGTTACAGGGGAACTATGGCTACACCTTC	CASSHEGLQGNYGYTF
-	TRBV7-2	TRBJ2-7	TRBD1	TGTGCCAGCAGCGAGGGACAGGGGAGAAACGAGCAGTACTTC	CASSEGQGRNEQYF
once	TRBV7-8	TRBJ2-1	TRBD2	TGTGCCAGCAGCCTACGACTAGCCTTAAGAAATGAGCAGTTCTTC	CASSLRLALRNEQFF
-	TRBV20-1	TRBJ2-7	TRBD2	TGCAGTGCTAGTCCCGGGACTAGGACCTACGAGCAGTACTTC	CSASPGTRTYEQYF
-	TRBV15	TRBJ1-1	-	TGTGCCACGAGGAAAGGGTTGGGGTACACTGAAGCTTTCTTT	CATRKGLGYTEAFF
-	TRBV13	TRBJ1-2	-	TGTGCCAGCAGCTTCGGTATGGGGAGAGATGGCTACACCTTC	CASSFGMGRDGYTF
-	TRBV2	TRBJ2-2	-	TGTGCCAGCAGGGAGGGGATTTACGGGGAGCTGTTTTTT	CASREGIYGELFF
-	TRBV6-5	TRBJ2-7	-	TGTGCCAGCAGTTACAGGAGCGAGCAGTACTTC	CASSYRSEQYF
-	TRBV28	TRBJ1-5	-	TGTGCCAGCAGTACCGCCCAGCCCCAGCATTTT	CASSTAQPQHF
-	TRBV7-9	TRBJ2-3	-	TGTGCCAGCAGCTTACGTCTGCTGGGGGCTCGGCGCACAGATACGCAGTATTTT	CASSLRLLGARRTDTQYF
-	TRBV5-1	TRBJ2-7	-	TGCGCCAGCAGCTTTCGGGGGCCGGATCACGAGCAGTACTTC	CASSFRGPDHEQYF
-	TRBV14	TRBJ2-1	-	TGTGCCAGCAGCCAAGAGAGGCGGCAGAACTACAATGAGCAGTTCTTC	CASSQERRQNYNEQFF
-	TRBV7-3	TRBJ2-1	-	TGTGCCAGCAGCTACCAGGCGGCGGACAATGAGCAGTTCTTC	CASSYQAADNEQFF
-	TRBV21-1	TRBJ1-5	-	TGTGCCAGCAGCCCGCCCCCTTGGGACGATCAGCCCCAGCATTTT	CASSPPPWDDQPQHF
-	TRBV7-8	TRBJ1-1	TRBD1	TGTGCCAGCAGCTGGGGGACAGGAGGGAACACTGAAGCTTTCTTT	CASSWGTGGNTEAFF
-	TRBV11-2	TRBJ1-5	-	TGTGCCAGCAGCTTCAGGGGAAATCAGCCCCAGCATTTT	CASSFRGNQPQHF
-	TRBV7-2	TRBJ1-4	-	TGTGCCAGCGGAAACAGAGCAACTAATGAAAAACTGTTTTTT	CASGNRATNEKLFF
-	TRBV11-2	TRBJ2-3	TRBD2	TGTGCCAGCAGCTTTCGTCGGGTAGCGGGGAGGGCTGATACGCAGTATTTT	CASSFRRVAGRADTQYF
-	TRBV25-1	TRBJ1-2	-	TGTGCCAGCAGTGAAGTTGGATTGAACTATGGCTACACCTTC	CASSEVGLNYGYTF
-	TRBV11-2	TRBJ1-4	-	TGTGCCAGCAGCCCAGTCGGCCTTGGCGAAAAACTGTTTTTT	CASSPVGLGEKLFF
-	TRBV29-1	TRBJ1-1	-	TGCAGCGTTGGCGGGACTGAAGCTTTCTTT	CSVGGTEAFF
-	TRBV10-3	TRBJ1-2	-	TGTGCCATCAGTGAGTCGGAGGGGCGAGGCTACACCTTC	CAISESEGRGYTF
-	TRBV29-1	TRBJ2-1	-	TGCAGCGGGGACACGAATGAGCAGTTCTTC	CSGDTNEQFF
-	TRBV10-1	TRBJ1-6	-	TGCGCCAGCAGTGAGGGGGTTCAATCACCCCTCCACTTT	CASSEGVQSPLHF
-	TRBV9	TRBJ1-3	TRBD1	TGTGCCAGCAGCGGTTGGGGGACAGGGCGAAACACCATATATTTT	CASSGWGTGRNTIYF
-	TRBV28	TRBJ1-6	-	TGTGCCAGCAGTTTAATGGGATCACGGTCACCCCTCCACTTT	CASSLMGSRSPLHF
-	TRBV9	TRBJ2-1	-	TGTGCCAGCAGCGTCGACGGAAGGAGCTCCTACAATGAGCAGTTCTTC	CASSVDGRSSYNEQFF
-	TRBV6-6	TRBJ1-5	-	TGTGCCAGCCCCCGGGCCGTTAGGCCCCAGCATTTT	CASPRAVRPQHF
many	TRBV4-1	TRBJ1-3	-	TGCGCCAGCAGCCACCGAGGGAGCTCTGGAAACACCATATATTTT	CASSHRGSSGNTIYF
-	TRBV11-2	TRBJ1-6	-	TGTGCCAGCAGCTTAGCTGGGAATTCACCCCTCCACTTT	CASSLAGNSPLHF
-	TRBV24-1	TRBJ2-1	-	TGTGCCACCAGTCGGTCCGGTCATGAGCAGTTCTTC	CATSRSGHEQFF
-	TRBV7-2	TRBJ2-2	-	TGTGCCAGCAGCTTAGCGGGAGCGGCAGGAACCGGGGAGCTGTTTTTT	CASSLAGAAGTGELFF
-	TRBV4-1	TRBJ2-5	TRBD2	TGCGCCAGCAGCCAAGAGGGAGGGCAAGAGACCCAGTACTTC	CASSQEGGQETQYF
once	TRBV4-2	TRBJ2-7	TRBD1	TGTGCCAGCAGCCATTCGGGACAGGGCTACGAGCAGTACTTC	CASSHSGQGYEQYF
-	TRBV10-2	TRBJ2-7	TRBD2	TGCGCCAGCAGTGACGGACTAGCGGGACGACTGCCCTACGAGCAGTACTTC	CASSDGLAGRLPYEQYF
-	TRBV7-9	TRBJ2-7	-	TGTGCCAGCAGCTCGGACTGGGAATCCTACGAGCAGTACTTC	CASSSDWESYEQYF
-	TRBV6-1	TRBJ1-2	-	TGTGCCAGCAGTGAGGGAGGGGCCTTATATGGCTACACCTTC	CASSEGGALYGYTF
-	TRBV28	TRBJ1-4	-	TGTGCCAGCTCCGAGGGTGCAACTAATGAAAAACTGTTTTTT	CASSEGATNEKLFF